Here is one T cell receptor beta chain with its context. Its antigen is not known. The data were taken from a study of T-cell memory formation after mild COVID-19. Across the study: Clusters of TCRs were largely donor specific.

Findings and caveats of the study: Later expanders leaned CD4+, whereas clones that contracted between day 15 and 85 were balanced CD4/CD8. There were some responding clones in pre-infection memory, which suggested that cross-reactive memory had joined.

Trimming removed 4 bases from V and 0 bases from J, with 15 bases in between. The CDR3 is 16 amino acids. The germline V gene has CDR1 SGHKS and CDR2 YYEKEE (reference sequence). TCR alpha and TCR beta cDNA libraries carrying sample barcodes and UMIs were produced by 5'RACE using constant-segment primers. Each CDR3 protein is one row after TCRdb ran MiXCR on the 5' RACE reads. The sample has about 290,000 distinct CDR3 sequences, approximately 18% seen once; the top ten hold 20% to 25%. The sequenced material came from PBMCs or a T cell subset sorted from them (not recorded which). The origin of this receptor is a man younger than 35 who had mild COVID-19 (a few samples of this study predate the infection). Cell type and time point are not known. The J gene is TRBJ2-3, the V gene TRBV5-5, with a weak D call TRBD1 (6 bases). DNA of the CDR3: TGTGCCAGCAGCCCCGCCGGGACATATAGCACAGATACGCAGTATTTT. This gives the protein CASSPAGTYSTDTQYF. Based on the CDR3 plus reference TRBV5-5 and TRBJ2-3, the full variable domain is DAGVTQSPTHLIKTRGQQVTLRCSPISGHKSVSWYQQVLGQGPQFIFQYYEKEERGRGNFPDRFSARQFPNYSSELNVNALLLGDSALYLCASSPAGTYSTDTQYFGPGTRLTVL.